The present T cell receptor beta chain was sequenced within a study of human T cells and chemical hapten exposure. Looking at the study overall: Throughout the approximately 26-week study, diphenylcyclopropenone was applied weekly to the patients' scalps.

Single cDNA molecules in the library carried unique molecular identifiers attached during preparation. TCRdb redid the calling of the RACE reads with MiXCR, one entry per CDR3 protein. The data contain about 120,000 distinct CDR3 sequences, approximately 13% of them singletons. The germline V gene encodes CDR1 MNHEY and CDR2 SVGAGI. Deletions cut 6 bases from V and 0 bases from J, with 12 bases between. The CDR3 is made up of 16 amino acids. Noted time point: pre-sensitization, week 0. Specified treatment: therapeutic diphenylcyclopropenone sensitization with weekly scalp DPC. This clonotype was seen more than once but under ten times.

The TCR originated in a woman in her late teens or twenties with alopecia areata. Some clones in this sample may be carry-over from other donors' samples. The source was whole blood, collected in connection with sensitization to the hapten diphenylcyclopropenone (DPC). This chain uses TRBV6-5 with TRBJ2-6, with D unresolved. The CDR3 region is CASSPGSNSGANVLTF. Written as DNA, the CDR3 is TGTGCCAGCAGCCCCGGGTCCAACTCTGGGGCCAACGTCCTGACTTTC.